The following is a T cell receptor beta chain sequence with its context. Its antigen is not known. The sample is drawn from a study of cytomegalovirus exposure and HLA in healthy donors. Study outcomes and limitations: Across donors, most TCRs were seen rarely, yet some public ones were widespread. Under in vitro conditions, three CMV-associated chains were confirmed as specific for CMV antigens.

Using immunoSEQ multiplex PCR, the repertoire was profiled, and TCRdb retains in-frame clones only, with some absent. The table has 100,000 to 120,000 clones, around 85% seen once. CDR3 length: 14 residues. Germline V gene data show CDR1 as SQVTM and CDR2 as ANQGSEA. V was trimmed by 0 bases and J by 4 bases, leaving 10 bases between them. The material sequenced was PBMCs. The TCR sequence derives from a woman aged 18 to 35 in good health and CMV-seronegative. This chain connects TRBV29-1 to TRBJ2-1, with D possibly matching TRBD1 (6 bases). In nucleotides, the CDR3 is TGCAGCGTTGAAGAGGGGGCCCCATACAATGAGCAGTTCTTC. Translation gives CSVEEGAPYNEQFF.